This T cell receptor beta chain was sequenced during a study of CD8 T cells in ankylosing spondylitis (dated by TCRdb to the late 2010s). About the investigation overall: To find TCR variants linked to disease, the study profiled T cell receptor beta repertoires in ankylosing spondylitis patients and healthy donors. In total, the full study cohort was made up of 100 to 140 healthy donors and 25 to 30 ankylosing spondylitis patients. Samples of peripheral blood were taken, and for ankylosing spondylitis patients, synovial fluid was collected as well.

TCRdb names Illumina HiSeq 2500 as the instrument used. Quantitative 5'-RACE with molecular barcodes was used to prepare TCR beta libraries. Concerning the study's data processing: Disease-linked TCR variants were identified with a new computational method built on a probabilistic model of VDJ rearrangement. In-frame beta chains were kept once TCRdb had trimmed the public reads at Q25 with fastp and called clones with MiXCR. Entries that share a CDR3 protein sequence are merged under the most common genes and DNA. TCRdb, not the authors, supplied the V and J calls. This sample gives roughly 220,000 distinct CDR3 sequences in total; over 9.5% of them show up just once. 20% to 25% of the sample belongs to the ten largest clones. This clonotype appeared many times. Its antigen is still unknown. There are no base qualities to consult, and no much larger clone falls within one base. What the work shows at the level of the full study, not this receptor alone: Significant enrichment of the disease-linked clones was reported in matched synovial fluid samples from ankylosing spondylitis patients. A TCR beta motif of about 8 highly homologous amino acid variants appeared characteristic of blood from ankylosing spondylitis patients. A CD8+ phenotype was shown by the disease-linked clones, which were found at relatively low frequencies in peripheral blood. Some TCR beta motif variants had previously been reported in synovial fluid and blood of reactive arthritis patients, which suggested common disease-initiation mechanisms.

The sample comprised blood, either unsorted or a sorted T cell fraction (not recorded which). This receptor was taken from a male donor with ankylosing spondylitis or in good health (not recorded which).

The DNA is as follows: TGTGCCAGCAGTGACGGGGGAGGCAATCAGCCCCAGCATTTT. It translates as CASSDGGGNQPQHF. The sequence joins TRBV6-1 to TRBJ1-5, and the D gene may be TRBD1, 5 bases matching. The V end loses 3 bases and the J end loses 2 bases, and a stretch of 8 bases separates them. The germline V gene sets CDR1 to MNHNS and CDR2 to SASEGT. From cysteine to phenylalanine, the CDR3 is 14 amino acids long. The CDR3 DNA has 42 bases and is translated from base 1.